Sequencing of this TCR beta chain was carried out in a study of OX40 agonist ivuxolimab in advanced cancers. The CDR3 loop spans 14 amino acids. Deletions cut 1 base from V and 0 bases from J, with 8 bases between. Per the germline V gene, CDR1 is SGHKS and CDR2 is YYEKEE (reference sequence). Drawing of blood for sampling happened at baseline, at cycle 4 day 1, and at cycle 7 day 1. Method: immunoSEQ multiplex PCR; TCRdb's copy keeps in-frame clones and lacks some. The data contain under 75,000 clones, roughly 92% of them singletons. The sample consisted of CD4+ or CD8+ T cells sorted from blood, taken in a trial of the OX40 agonist ivuxolimab. The receptor comes from an adult with an advanced solid tumor such as melanoma, head and neck, liver or kidney cancer. This chain uses TRBV5-5 with TRBJ2-7; D is possibly TRBD1 (5 bases). The CDR3 DNA follows: TGTGCCAGCAGCTTGAGGGGATTCTCCTACGAGCAGTACTTC. It yields the protein CASSLRGFSYEQYF.